Listed here is a single TCR beta chain. The antigen remains unidentified. The sample belongs to a study of T cell responses to AZD1222 COVID-19 vaccine. V was cut by 2 bases and J by 8 bases, with 13 bases left in between. CDR1 is MNHEY and CDR2 is SVGAGI in the germline V gene. The CDR3 sequence is 15 residues long. Clones were sequenced by immunoSEQ multiplex PCR, and TCRdb holds only the in-frame ones, with some missing. The sample records tens of thousands of clones, roughly four fifths being singletons. Study-wide results and caveats: Reportedly, nearly half the spike-specific TCRs target unmutated variant regions. Spike-wide vaccine-associated CD4 TCRs dominated at 160-218 and 743-854. Sampling captured repertoires only after the peak T cell response.

The sequence derives from an adult who received the AZD1222 COVID-19 vaccine. Sample: peripheral blood, taken 28 days after the second AZD1222 dose. The gene calls are TRBV6-5 and TRBJ1-6; no firm D call. In DNA, the CDR3 is TGTGCCAGCAGTTACCATATGGGGTATGATTCACCCCTCCACTTT. Translating gives CASSYHMGYDSPLHF.